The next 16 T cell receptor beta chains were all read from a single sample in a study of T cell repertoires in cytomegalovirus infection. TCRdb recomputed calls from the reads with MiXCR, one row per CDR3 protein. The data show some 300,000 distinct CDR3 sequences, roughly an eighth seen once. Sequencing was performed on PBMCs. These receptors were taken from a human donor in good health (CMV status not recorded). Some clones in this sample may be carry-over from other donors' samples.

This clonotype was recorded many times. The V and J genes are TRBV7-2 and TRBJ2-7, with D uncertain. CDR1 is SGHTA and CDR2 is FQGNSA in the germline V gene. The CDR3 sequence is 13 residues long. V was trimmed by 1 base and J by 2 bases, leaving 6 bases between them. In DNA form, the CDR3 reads TGTGCCAGCAGCTTAGTTGTGCCCTACGAGCAGTACTTC. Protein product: CASSLVVPYEQYF.

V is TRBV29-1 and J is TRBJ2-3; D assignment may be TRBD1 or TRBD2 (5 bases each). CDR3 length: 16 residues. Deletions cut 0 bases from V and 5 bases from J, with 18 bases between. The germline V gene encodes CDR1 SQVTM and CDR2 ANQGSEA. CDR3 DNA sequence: TGCAGCGTTGAAGATCTGGGGGAAGGGAGAGGAGATACGCAGTATTTT. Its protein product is CSVEDLGEGRGDTQYF.

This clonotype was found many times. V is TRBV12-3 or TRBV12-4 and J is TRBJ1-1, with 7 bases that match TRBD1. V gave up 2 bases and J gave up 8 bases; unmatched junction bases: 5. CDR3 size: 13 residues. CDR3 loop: CASSLNARGEAFF. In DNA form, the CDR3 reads TGTGCCAGCAGTTTAAATGCCAGGGGGGAAGCTTTCTTT.

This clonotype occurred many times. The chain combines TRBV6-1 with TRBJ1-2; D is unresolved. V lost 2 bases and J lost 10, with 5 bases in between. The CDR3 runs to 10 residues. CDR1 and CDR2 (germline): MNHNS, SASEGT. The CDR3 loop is CASSERTYTF. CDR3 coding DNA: TGTGCCAGCAGTGAAAGAACCTACACCTTC.

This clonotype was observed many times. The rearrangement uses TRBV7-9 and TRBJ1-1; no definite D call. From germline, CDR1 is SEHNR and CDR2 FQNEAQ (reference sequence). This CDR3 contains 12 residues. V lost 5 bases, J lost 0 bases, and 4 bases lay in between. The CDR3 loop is CASSAMNTEAFF. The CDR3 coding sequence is TGTGCCAGCAGCGCTATGAACACTGAAGCTTTCTTT. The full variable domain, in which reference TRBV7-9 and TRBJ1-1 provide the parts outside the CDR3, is DTGVSQNPRHKITKRGQNVTFRCDPISEHNRLYWYRQTLGQGPEFLTYFQNEAQLEKSRLLSDRFSAERPKGSFSTLEIQRTEQGDSAMYLCASSAMNTEAFFGQGTRLTVV.

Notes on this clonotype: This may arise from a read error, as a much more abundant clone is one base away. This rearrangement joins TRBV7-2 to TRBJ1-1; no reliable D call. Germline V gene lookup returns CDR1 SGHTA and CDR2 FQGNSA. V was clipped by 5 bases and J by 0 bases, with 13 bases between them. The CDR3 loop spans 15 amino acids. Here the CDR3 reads CASSVVSRLNTEAFF. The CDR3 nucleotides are TGTGCCAGCAGCGTAGTTTCCAGGTTGAACACTGAAGCTTTCTTT.

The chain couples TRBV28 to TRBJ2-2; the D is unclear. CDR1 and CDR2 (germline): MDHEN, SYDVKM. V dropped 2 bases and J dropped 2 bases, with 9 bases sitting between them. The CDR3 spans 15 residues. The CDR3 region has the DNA TGTGCCAGCAGTTTAGGCACAGTTAACACCGGGGAGCTGTTTTTT. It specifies CASSLGTVNTGELFF.

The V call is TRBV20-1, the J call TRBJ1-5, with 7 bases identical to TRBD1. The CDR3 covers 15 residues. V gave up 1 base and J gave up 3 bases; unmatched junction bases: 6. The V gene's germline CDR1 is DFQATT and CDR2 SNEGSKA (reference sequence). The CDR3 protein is CSARVNRGNNQPQHF. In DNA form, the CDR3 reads TGCAGTGCTAGAGTAAACAGGGGAAACAATCAGCCCCAGCATTTT.

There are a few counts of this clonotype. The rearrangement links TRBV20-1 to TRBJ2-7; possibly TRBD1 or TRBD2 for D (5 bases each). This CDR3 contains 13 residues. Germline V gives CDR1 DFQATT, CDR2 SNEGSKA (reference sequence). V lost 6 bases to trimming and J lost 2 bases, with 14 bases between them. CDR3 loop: CSARGEQAYEQYF. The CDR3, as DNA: TGCAGTGCCCGAGGGGAACAGGCCTACGAGCAGTACTTC.

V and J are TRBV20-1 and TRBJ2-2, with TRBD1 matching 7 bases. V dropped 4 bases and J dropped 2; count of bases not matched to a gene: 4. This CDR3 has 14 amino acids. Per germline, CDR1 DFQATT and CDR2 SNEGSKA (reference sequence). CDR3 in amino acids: CSAKRQGNTGELFF. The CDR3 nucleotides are TGCAGTGCTAAACGACAGGGTAACACCGGGGAGCTGTTTTTT.

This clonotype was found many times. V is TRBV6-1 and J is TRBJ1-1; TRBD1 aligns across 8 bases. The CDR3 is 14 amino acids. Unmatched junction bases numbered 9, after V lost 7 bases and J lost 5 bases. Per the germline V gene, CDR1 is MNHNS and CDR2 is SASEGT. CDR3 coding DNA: TGTGCCAGCACAACGCCGGGACAGGTTACTGAAGCTTTCTTT. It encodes CASTTPGQVTEAFF.

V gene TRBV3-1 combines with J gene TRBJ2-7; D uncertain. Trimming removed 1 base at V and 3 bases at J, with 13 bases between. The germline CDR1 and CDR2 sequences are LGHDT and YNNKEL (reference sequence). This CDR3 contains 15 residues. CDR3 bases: TGTGCCAGCAGCCAAGGTTCGGCCAGTAGCTACGAGCAGTACTTC. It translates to CASSQGSASSYEQYF.

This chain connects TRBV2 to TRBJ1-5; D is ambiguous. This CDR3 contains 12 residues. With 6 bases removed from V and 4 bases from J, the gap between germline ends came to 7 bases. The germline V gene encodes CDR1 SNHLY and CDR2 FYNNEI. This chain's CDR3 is CASRSRNQPQHF. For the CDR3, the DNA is TGTGCCAGCAGATCCAGGAATCAGCCCCAGCATTTT.

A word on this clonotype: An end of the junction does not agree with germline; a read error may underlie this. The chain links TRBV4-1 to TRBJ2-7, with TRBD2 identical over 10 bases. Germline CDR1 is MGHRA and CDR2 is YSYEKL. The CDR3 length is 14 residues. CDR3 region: CASSQAGGRYEQYF. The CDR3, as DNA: TGTGCCAGCAGCCAAGCGGGAGGGAGATACGAGCAGTACTTC.

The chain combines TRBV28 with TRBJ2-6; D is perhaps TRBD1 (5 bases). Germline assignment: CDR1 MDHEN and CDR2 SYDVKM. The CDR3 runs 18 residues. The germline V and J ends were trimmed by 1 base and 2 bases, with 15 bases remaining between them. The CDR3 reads CASSLFPLQGPGANVLTF. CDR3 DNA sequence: TGTGCCAGCAGTTTATTTCCTCTCCAGGGCCCTGGGGCCAACGTCCTGACTTTC.

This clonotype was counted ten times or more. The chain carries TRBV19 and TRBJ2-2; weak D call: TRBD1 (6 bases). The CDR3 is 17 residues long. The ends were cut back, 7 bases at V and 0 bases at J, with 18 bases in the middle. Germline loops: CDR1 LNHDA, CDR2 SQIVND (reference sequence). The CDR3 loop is CASNSRWGQANTGELFF. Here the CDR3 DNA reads TGTGCCAGTAACTCGAGGTGGGGGCAGGCGAACACCGGGGAGCTGTTTTTT.